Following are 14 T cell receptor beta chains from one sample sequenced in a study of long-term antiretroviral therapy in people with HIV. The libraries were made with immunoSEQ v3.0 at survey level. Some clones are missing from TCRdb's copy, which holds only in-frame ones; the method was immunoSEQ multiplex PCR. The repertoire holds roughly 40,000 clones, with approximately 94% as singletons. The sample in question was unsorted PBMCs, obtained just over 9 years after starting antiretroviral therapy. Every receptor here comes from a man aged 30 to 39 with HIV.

The CDR3 DNA sequence: TGTGCCAGCAGAGTGGCAGAGACCTACAATGAGCAGTTCTTC. Its translation: CASRVAETYNEQFF. The chain joins TRBV2 to TRBJ2-1; no clear D gene. The V gene's germline CDR1 is SNHLY and CDR2 FYNNEI. This CDR3 is built from 14 residues. Trimming left V 6 bases short and J 2 bases short, with 11 bases between.

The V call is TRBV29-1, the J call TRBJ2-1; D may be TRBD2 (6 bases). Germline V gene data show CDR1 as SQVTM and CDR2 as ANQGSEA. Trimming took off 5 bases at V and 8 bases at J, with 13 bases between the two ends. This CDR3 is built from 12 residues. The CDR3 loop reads CSVWGVDDEQFF. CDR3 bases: TGCAGCGTTTGGGGGGTCGACGATGAGCAGTTCTTC.

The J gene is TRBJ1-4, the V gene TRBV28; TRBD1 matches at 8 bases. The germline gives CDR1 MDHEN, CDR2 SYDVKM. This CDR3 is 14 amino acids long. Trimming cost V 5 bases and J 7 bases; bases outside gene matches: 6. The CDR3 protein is CASSVGQGIEKLFF. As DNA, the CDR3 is TGTGCCAGCAGTGTAGGACAGGGCATTGAAAAACTGTTTTTT.

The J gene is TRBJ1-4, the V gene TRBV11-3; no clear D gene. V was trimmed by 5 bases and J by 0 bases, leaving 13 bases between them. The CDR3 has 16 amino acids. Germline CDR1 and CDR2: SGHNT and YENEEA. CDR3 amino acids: CASSPRQIATNEKLFF. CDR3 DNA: TGTGCCAGCAGCCCTCGACAAATAGCAACTAATGAAAAACTGTTTTTT.

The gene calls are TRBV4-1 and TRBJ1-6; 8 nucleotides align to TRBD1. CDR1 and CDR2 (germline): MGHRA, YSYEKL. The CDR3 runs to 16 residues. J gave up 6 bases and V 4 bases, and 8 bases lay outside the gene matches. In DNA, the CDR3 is TGCGCCAGCAGCCCCGACAGGGGCGTTGTTAATTCACCCCTCCACTTT. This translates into CASSPDRGVVNSPLHF.

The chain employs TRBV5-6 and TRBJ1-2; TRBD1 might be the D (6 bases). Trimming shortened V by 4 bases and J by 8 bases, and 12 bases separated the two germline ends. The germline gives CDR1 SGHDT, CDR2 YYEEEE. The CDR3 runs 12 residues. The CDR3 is CASSAQGGGYTF. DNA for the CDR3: TGTGCCAGCAGCGCACAGGGCGGGGGCTACACCTTC.

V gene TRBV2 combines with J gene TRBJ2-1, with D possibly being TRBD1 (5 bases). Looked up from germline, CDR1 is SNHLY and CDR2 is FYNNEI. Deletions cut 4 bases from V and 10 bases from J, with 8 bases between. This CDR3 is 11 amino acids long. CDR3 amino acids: CASSVDTEQFF. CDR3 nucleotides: TGTGCCAGCAGTGTGGACACGGAGCAGTTCTTC.

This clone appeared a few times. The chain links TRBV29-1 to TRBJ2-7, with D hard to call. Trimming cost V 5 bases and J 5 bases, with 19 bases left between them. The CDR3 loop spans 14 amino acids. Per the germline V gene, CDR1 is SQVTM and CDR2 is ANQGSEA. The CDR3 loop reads CSVTKTPFLHEQYF. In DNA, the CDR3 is TGCAGCGTTACCAAAACCCCCTTTTTACACGAGCAGTACTTC.

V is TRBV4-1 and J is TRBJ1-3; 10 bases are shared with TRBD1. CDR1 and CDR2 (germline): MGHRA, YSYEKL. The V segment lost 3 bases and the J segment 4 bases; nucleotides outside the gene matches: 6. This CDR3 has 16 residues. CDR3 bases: TGCGCCAGCAGCCAGAGACAGGGGGCGCGAGGAAACACCATATATTTT. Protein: CASSQRQGARGNTIYF.

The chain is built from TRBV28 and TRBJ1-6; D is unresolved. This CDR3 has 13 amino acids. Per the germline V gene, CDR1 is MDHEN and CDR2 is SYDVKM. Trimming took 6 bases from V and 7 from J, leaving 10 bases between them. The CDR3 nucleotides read TGTGCCAGCAGAGAATCAGGAAATTCACCCCTCCACTTT. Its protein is CASRESGNSPLHF.

The CDR3 loop reads CASSYSVPSMAARPYEQYF. CDR3 coding DNA: TGTGCCAGCAGTTACTCAGTCCCCTCCATGGCAGCGCGCCCCTACGAGCAGTACTTC. V is TRBV2 and J is TRBJ2-7; no reliable D call. V lost 5 bases and J lost 2, with 28 bases in between. The germline gives CDR1 SNHLY, CDR2 FYNNEI. The CDR3 spans 19 residues.

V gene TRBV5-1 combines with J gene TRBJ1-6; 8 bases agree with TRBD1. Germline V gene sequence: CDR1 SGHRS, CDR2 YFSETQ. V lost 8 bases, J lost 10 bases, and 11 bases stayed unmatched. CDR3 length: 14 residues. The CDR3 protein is CASSLGQVESPLHF. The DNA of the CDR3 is TGCGCCAGTAGTTTGGGACAGGTAGAATCACCCCTCCACTTT.

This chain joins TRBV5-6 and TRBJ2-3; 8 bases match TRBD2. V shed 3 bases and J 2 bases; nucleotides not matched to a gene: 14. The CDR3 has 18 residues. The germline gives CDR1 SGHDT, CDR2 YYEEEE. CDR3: CASSWGAVQRGFTDTQYF. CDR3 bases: TGTGCCAGCAGCTGGGGGGCAGTCCAGCGGGGGTTCACAGATACGCAGTATTTT.

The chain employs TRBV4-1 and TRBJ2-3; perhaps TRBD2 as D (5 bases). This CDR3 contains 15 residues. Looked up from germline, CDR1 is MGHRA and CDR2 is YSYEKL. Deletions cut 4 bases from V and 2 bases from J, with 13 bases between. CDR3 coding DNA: TGCGCCAGCAGCCCCCTACAAGCGGTCACAGATACGCAGTATTTT. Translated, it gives CASSPLQAVTDTQYF.